The 19 T cell receptor beta chains in this list originate from one sample, sequenced in a study of shared clonotypes between healthy human individuals. Using immunoSEQ multiplex PCR, the repertoire was profiled, and TCRdb retains in-frame clones only, with some absent. The data contain about 1 million clones, about 70% of them singletons. Sequencing input: memory CD4+ T cells sorted from blood. Noted subset: CD45RA-negative fraction. The source is a man aged 18 to 29 in good health.

The V gene is TRBV15, the J gene TRBJ1-6; D remains ambiguous. Germline values: CDR1 LNHNV, CDR2 YYDKDF (reference sequence). The CDR3 has 13 amino acids. Trimming removed 8 bases at V and 7 bases at J, with 12 bases between. CDR3 in DNA: TGTGCCACCTTACCATCGCCGAATTCACCCCTCCACTTT. It is translated as CATLPSPNSPLHF.

The CDR3 coding sequence is TGTGCCAGCAGCCCCCACCTAGCGGTTAGCACAGATACGCAGTATTTT. This sequence encodes CASSPHLAVSTDTQYF. The chain has TRBV4-2 and TRBJ2-3, with TRBD2 matching 7 bases. The CDR3 consists of 16 residues. V dropped 4 bases and J dropped 0; count of bases not matched to a gene: 7. Germline assignment: CDR1 LGHNA and CDR2 YNFKEQ.

This clone was detected once. The chain couples TRBV7-9 to TRBJ2-3; D gene ambiguous. Trimming took 2 bases from V and 2 from J, leaving 8 bases between them. CDR3 length equals 14 residues. Germline V CDR1 and CDR2: SEHNR, FQNEAQ (reference sequence). The CDR3 protein is CASSLNRVTDTQYF. The CDR3 nucleotides read TGTGCCAGCAGCTTAAACCGAGTCACAGATACGCAGTATTTT.

This clone was counted at least ten times. This chain joins TRBV30 and TRBJ2-6, with TRBD1 matching over 8 bases. The CDR3 is made up of 17 amino acids. The ends lost 8 bases at V and 4 bases at J; junction bases unmatched: 16. CDR1 is GTSNPN, CDR2 SVGIG, per germline (reference sequence). CDR3 in amino acids: CAGSRSGGASGANVLTF. CDR3 in DNA: TGTGCCGGAAGTCGTTCAGGGGGCGCCTCCGGGGCCAACGTCCTGACTTTC.

The genes are TRBV29-1 and TRBJ1-2; no reliable D call. V lost 0 bases, J lost 12 bases, and 14 bases lay in between. The germline V gene encodes CDR1 SQVTM and CDR2 ANQGSEA. CDR3 length equals 12 residues. The CDR3 spells CSVEDGTPQDTF. For the CDR3, the DNA is TGCAGCGTTGAAGATGGCACTCCTCAGGACACCTTC.

Details on this clone: One end of the junction does not line up with germline, which may come from a read error. The V and J genes are TRBV4-1 and TRBJ1-1; 8 nucleotides match TRBD1. The germline V gene encodes CDR1 MGHRA and CDR2 YSYEKL. The CDR3 covers 15 residues. The DNA for the CDR3 is TGCGCCAGCAGCCCCATAATGTCCCTGTCAGGGGGCCTGATCTTT. Translated, it gives CASSPIMSLSGGLIF.

The chain uses TRBV2 and TRBJ2-3; TRBD1 matches at 10 bases. CDR1 is SNHLY and CDR2 is FYNNEI in the germline V gene. J was trimmed by 7 bases and V by 7 bases; bases with no gene match: 8. The CDR3 consists of 14 residues. CDR3 nucleotide sequence: TGTGCCAGCACCCCGGGACAGGGGAGAAATACGCAGTATTTT. It is translated as CASTPGQGRNTQYF.

This chain links TRBV28 with TRBJ1-1; 7 positions match TRBD1. The germline gives CDR1 MDHEN, CDR2 SYDVKM. CDR3 length: 13 residues. V lost 6 bases, J lost 4 bases, and 5 bases stayed unmatched. The CDR3 DNA sequence: TGTGCCAGCAGGACAGGGCTGGCCACTGAAGCTTTCTTT. It specifies CASRTGLATEAFF. The whole variable domain, filled in from reference TRBV28 and TRBJ1-1, reads DVKVTQSSRYLVKRTGEKVFLECVQDMDHENMFWYRQDPGLGLRLIYFSYDVKMKEKGDIPEGYSVSREKKERFSLILESASTNQTSMYLCASRTGLATEAFFGQGTRLTVV.

Comments on this clone: One end of the junction varies from germline; a read error may be responsible. At the DNA level, this CDR3 is encoded by other sequences in the same sample as well. The chain is built from TRBV18 and TRBJ2-1, with 11 nucleotides matching TRBD2. Germline V gene sequence: CDR1 KGHSH, CDR2 LQKENI. The CDR3 has 15 amino acids. CDR3 in DNA: TGTGCCAGCTCCCCGGGACTAGCGGCCTATAATGAGCAGTTCTTC. Amino acid sequence: CASSPGLAAYNEQFF.

The chain couples TRBV5-1 to TRBJ2-3; 9 nucleotides line up with TRBD1. Trimming cost V 1 base and J 0 bases; bases outside gene matches: 9. CDR3 length: 18 residues. Germline V gives CDR1 SGHRS, CDR2 YFSETQ. The CDR3, as DNA: TGCGCCAGCAGCTTGACGGGTACAGGGGGCCGGAGCACAGATACGCAGTATTTT. It codes for CASSLTGTGGRSTDTQYF.

This chain links TRBV5-1 with TRBJ2-5; TRBD2 aligns across 10 bases. Germline V lookup: CDR1 SGHRS, CDR2 YFSETQ. V lost 4 bases and J lost 4; bases outside the gene matches: 4. The CDR3 spans 14 residues. CDR3 nucleotides: TGCGCCAGCAGCCTAGAGCGGGAGGGAGAGACCCAGTACTTC. It translates to CASSLEREGETQYF.

This clone has just one count. J is TRBJ2-3 and V is TRBV2; D ambiguous. The ends were cut back, 3 bases at V and 0 bases at J, with 7 bases in the middle. The CDR3 runs to 14 residues. Germline CDR1 SNHLY, CDR2 FYNNEI. CDR3 nucleotides: TGTGCCAGCAGTGAGAAAAGTAGCACAGATACGCAGTATTTT. Amino acids: CASSEKSSTDTQYF.

This rearrangement joins TRBV6-6 to TRBJ2-7, with D perhaps TRBD2 (7 bases). Germline V gene lookup returns CDR1 MNHNY and CDR2 SVGAGI (reference sequence). Deletions cut 8 bases from V and 2 bases from J, with 16 bases between. The CDR3 has 14 residues. The CDR3 protein is CASQDSGVTYEQYF. The CDR3 DNA follows: TGTGCCAGCCAGGACAGCGGGGTTACCTACGAGCAGTACTTC.

The CDR3 loop reads CASSLAHQNIQYF. CDR3 DNA: TGTGCCAGCAGCTTGGCACACCAAAACATTCAGTACTTC. The chain couples TRBV5-6 to TRBJ2-4; no clear D gene. Trimming left V 0 bases short and J 5 bases short, with 6 bases between. This CDR3 contains 13 residues. Germline V lookup: CDR1 SGHDT, CDR2 YYEEEE.

The chain is built from TRBV4-3 and TRBJ2-1; 7 bases line up with TRBD2. V gave up 0 bases and J gave up 1 base; unmatched junction bases: 3. The CDR3 has 16 amino acids. The germline V gene encodes CDR1 LGHNA and CDR2 YSLEER. CDR3 DNA sequence: TGCGCCAGCAGCCAAGACCTAGCGGTTTCCTACAATGAGCAGTTCTTC. Protein product: CASSQDLAVSYNEQFF.

The V call is TRBV11-2, the J call TRBJ1-3; D unclear. Trimming removed 11 bases at V and 0 bases at J, with 11 bases between. Germline V gene lookup returns CDR1 SGHAT and CDR2 FQNNGV. CDR3 length equals 13 residues. The CDR3 bases are TGTGCCTCTCGACCGAGCTCTGGAAACACCATATATTTT. Protein: CASRPSSGNTIYF.

The chain employs TRBV7-9 and TRBJ2-7, with 10 positions matching TRBD2. With 5 bases clipped from V and 0 bases from J, the junction kept 7 bases outside the gene matches. CDR1 and CDR2 (germline): SEHNR, FQNEAQ (reference sequence). The CDR3 consists of 16 residues. DNA of the CDR3: TGTGCCAGCAGCCAAGGGCCTAGCGGGAGCTCCTACGAGCAGTACTTC. Its protein is CASSQGPSGSSYEQYF.

This clone was recorded once. CDR3 sequence (DNA): TGTGCCAGCAGTTTATCGACGGGAGGAGCAGAGACCCAGTACTTC. Translating gives CASSLSTGGAETQYF. This chain joins TRBV6-6 and TRBJ2-5; 7 positions agree with TRBD2. With 4 bases clipped from V and 4 bases from J, the junction kept 9 bases outside the gene matches. CDR3 length: 15 amino acids. Germline CDR1 is MNHNY and CDR2 is SVGAGI (reference sequence).

The chain links TRBV28 to TRBJ2-5; D is perhaps TRBD1 (5 bases). The germline V gene encodes CDR1 MDHEN and CDR2 SYDVKM. This CDR3 comprises 17 residues. DNA for the CDR3: TGTGCATCGCGAAGAGGAAGGGGCGGAAGGGTCGGAGAGACCCAGTACTTC. Translating gives CASRRGRGGRVGETQYF.